These T cell receptor beta chains were read from a single sample in a study of blood T cell repertoires in COVID-19. Generated by immunoSEQ multiplex PCR, the TCRdb table keeps only in-frame clones and is missing some. The data hold 100,000 or so clones, with 87% observed a single time. Source material: peripheral blood. The receptors were gathered from a woman in her twenties or thirties with acute or convalescent COVID-19. Both conserved end residues are part of each CDR3. A D gene is named only where the DNA matches it firmly. Clone sizes are given selectively: once, few, many, or a class where the clone is expanded.

d_call,j_call,cdr3_length,v_call,clone_size,cdr3_aa,cdr3_nt
-,TRBJ1-1,16,TRBV6-5,-,CASSYSVNAMNTEAFF,TGTGCCAGCAGTTACAGCGTGAATGCCATGAACACTGAAGCTTTCTTT
TRBD1,TRBJ1-2,18,TRBV29-1,many,CSFLVRLGTGGLADGYTF,TGCAGCTTCCTCGTACGTCTAGGGACAGGGGGCCTCGCCGATGGCTACACCTTC
-,TRBJ1-1,14,TRBV5-1,-,CASSTESGRTEAFF,TGCGCCAGCAGCACCGAGTCCGGGAGGACTGAAGCTTTCTTT
TRBD2,TRBJ2-3,15,TRBV5-4,few,CASSRTSEATDTQYF,TGTGCCAGCAGCCGGACTAGCGAGGCCACAGATACGCAGTATTTT
-,TRBJ1-3,16,TRBV5-1,-,CASSLAAVNSGNTIYF,TGCGCCAGCAGCTTGGCCGCGGTGAACTCTGGAAACACCATATATTTT
TRBD1,TRBJ1-1,15,TRBV9,-,CASSPTGQTFTEAFF,TGTGCCAGCAGCCCCACGGGACAGACTTTCACTGAAGCTTTCTTT
-,TRBJ1-3,15,TRBV5-6,-,CASMADQGTGNTIYF,TGTGCCAGCATGGCTGATCAGGGCACTGGAAACACCATATATTTT
TRBD1,TRBJ2-7,13,TRBV6-5,-,CASSRGQNYEQYF,TGTGCCAGCAGCCGGGGACAGAACTACGAGCAGTACTTC
-,TRBJ1-4,13,TRBV24-1,-,CATSSTQNEKLFF,TGTGCCACCAGTTCAACCCAGAATGAAAAACTGTTTTTT
TRBD2,TRBJ2-1,19,TRBV24-1,-,CATPSRRGSPRGYYNEQFF,TGTGCCACCCCCTCTAGGCGGGGGAGTCCGAGGGGATACTACAATGAGCAGTTCTTC
-,TRBJ2-6,15,TRBV7-3,once,CASSLGLSGANVLTF,TGTGCCAGCAGCCTAGGCCTGTCTGGGGCCAACGTCCTGACTTTC
TRBD1,TRBJ1-6,17,TRBV11-2,-,CASSLEVTGAYNSPLHF,TGTGCCAGCAGCTTAGAGGTGACAGGGGCCTATAATTCACCCCTCCACTTT
-,TRBJ2-1,16,TRBV7-7,-,CASSPLLGAGYNEQFF,TGTGCCAGCAGCCCCTTGTTAGGGGCGGGGTACAATGAGCAGTTCTTC
-,TRBJ1-3,15,TRBV19,-,CASSRTDALGNTIYF,TGTGCCAGTAGTAGAACAGACGCCCTTGGAAACACCATATATTTT
TRBD1,TRBJ1-6,17,TRBV3-1/TRBV3-2,-,CASSQDPAGGGDSPLHF,TGTGCCAGCAGCCAAGATCCCGCAGGGGGCGGAGACTCACCCCTCCACTTT
TRBD2,TRBJ2-3,14,TRBV5-1,-,CASSITGGKDTQYF,TGCGCCAGCAGTATTACGGGGGGTAAAGATACGCAGTATTTT
TRBD2,TRBJ2-3,18,TRBV6-2/TRBV6-3,-,CASSYEKRLAVPADTQYF,TGTGCCAGCAGTTACGAAAAGAGACTAGCAGTCCCTGCAGATACGCAGTATTTT
-,TRBJ2-2,15,TRBV2,-,CASSELEESGGELFF,TGTGCCAGCAGTGAACTAGAGGAGAGCGGCGGGGAGCTGTTTTTT
TRBD1,TRBJ1-5,13,TRBV18,-,CASSPGTDQPQHF,TGTGCCAGCTCACCGGGGACAGATCAGCCCCAGCATTTT
TRBD1,TRBJ1-1,14,TRBV5-1,-,CASSPGQGHVEAFF,TGCGCCAGCAGCCCTGGACAGGGTCACGTTGAAGCTTTCTTT
TRBD1,TRBJ2-2,17,TRBV5-4,-,CASSRGGGRGPTGELFF,TGTGCCAGCAGCCGGGGAGGTGGCAGGGGGCCTACCGGGGAGCTGTTTTTT